The clone carrying this T cell receptor (beta chain) turned up a few times. Its antigen is unknown. The entry originates in a study of beta chain features in type 1 diabetes. Overall study findings and caveats: When VDJ junctions were examined, type 1 diabetes patients showed fewer insertions and more deletions. Any HLA type influence on TCRB rearrangement was left unresolved here. A moderate, significant TCRB CDR3 shortening appeared in type 1 diabetes across four CD4+ subsets.

Isolation of CD4+ naive, central memory, regulatory and stem cell-like memory cells was achieved by sorting via CD45RO/CCR7/CD25/CD127/CD95/CD27. Germline CDR1 SGHTA, CDR2 FQGTGA. Trimming removed 5 bases from V and 2 bases from J; junction bases left unmatched: 8. The CDR3 runs to 15 residues. Expressed TCRB transcripts got sequenced, as all isolated RNA was reverse transcribed. Using immunoSEQ multiplex PCR, the repertoire was profiled, and TCRdb retains in-frame clones only, with some absent. Among 150,000 to 190,000 clones, 10% to 13% were seen once, and the ten largest hold approximately 0.46%. The sequenced sample consisted of central memory CD4+ T cells from blood. This rearrangement joins TRBV7-3 to TRBJ2-5; 7 bases match TRBD1. This receptor was identified in a man between 25 and 39 years old with type 1 diabetes. The CDR3 is CASSSPGQTQETQYF. Written as DNA, the CDR3 is TGTGCCAGCAGCAGCCCGGGACAGACGCAAGAGACCCAGTACTTC. The full variable domain, its missing parts supplied by reference TRBV7-3 and TRBJ2-5, is GAGVSQTPSNKVTEKGKYVELRCDPISGHTALYWYRQSLGQGPEFLIYFQGTGAADDSGLPNDRFFAVRPEGSVSTLKIQRTERGDSAVYLCASSSPGQTQETQYFGPGTRLLVL.